Below, one T cell receptor (beta chain) is given with its context. Its antigen is undetermined. The junction and the germline gene differ at one end; a read error may be behind it. Every patient relapsed after autologous stem cell transplantation, and brentuximab vedotin exposure varied. Best responses fell into complete response, partial response or progressive disease. This sample was included in a study of PD-1 blockade in classical Hodgkin lymphoma. Produced via immunoSEQ multiplex PCR; TCRdb's table is partial and in-frame only. The sample contains about 6,600 clones, about 80% of which appear only once. Study results and limitations: Whatever underlies the repertoire differences (possibly disease activity or prior therapy) remains undefined. The study found that TCR diversity rose significantly by C4D1 in CD4+ but not CD8+ cells. Newly diagnosed and completely responding patients shared comparable baseline diversity.

This CDR3 has 13 amino acids. The starting material was peripheral blood mononuclear cells (PBMCs), obtained at baseline. This TCR came from a human donor with classical Hodgkin lymphoma. The chain employs TRBV5-3 and TRBJ2-7; the D is unclear. TRBV5-3 is reported as an ORF; its role is uncertain. CDR3 nucleotide sequence: TGTGCCAGCAGCTCTAGGACCTCGTACGAGCAGTACTTC. It encodes CASSSRTSYEQYF.